This entry lists 25 T cell receptor beta chains sequenced from one sample in a study of blood T cell repertoires in COVID-19. Profiling relied on immunoSEQ multiplex PCR, and the TCRdb table lists in-frame clones only, not all of them. The sample lists around 40,000 clones, 85% to 90% occurring once. Input material: peripheral blood. The receptors were sampled from a man in his thirties or forties with active or convalescent COVID-19.

This clone was found once. J is TRBJ1-6 and V is TRBV14, with D possibly being TRBD1 (6 bases). The length of the CDR3 is 15 residues. Trimming left V 4 bases short and J 10 bases short, with 17 bases between. Germline V gives CDR1 SGHDN, CDR2 FVKESK. CDR3 sequence reads: CASSLLQGIGSPLHF. The CDR3 DNA reads as TGTGCCAGCAGCCTCCTACAGGGAATTGGATCACCCCTCCACTTT.

CDR3 nucleotides: TGTGCCAGCAGCGTAGGTCCACAGGGGTCTGGAAACACCATATATTTT. Translated, it gives CASSVGPQGSGNTIYF. V is TRBV9 and J is TRBJ1-3, with TRBD1 matching 7 bases. V lost 0 bases, J lost 1 base, and 4 bases stayed unmatched. From germline, CDR1 is SGDLS and CDR2 YYNGEE. This CDR3 region has 16 residues.

This rearrangement joins TRBV6-1 to TRBJ1-5, with 7 positions matching TRBD1. V lost 1 base to trimming and J lost 1 base; unmatched junction nucleotides: 1. The CDR3 is 15 residues long. The germline V gene encodes CDR1 MNHNS and CDR2 SASEGT. The CDR3 DNA reads TGTGCCAGCAGTGAAGGACAGGGAAGCAATCAGCCCCAGCATTTT. Amino acid sequence: CASSEGQGSNQPQHF.

The genes are TRBV23-1 and TRBJ2-7; 10 nucleotides agree with TRBD2. Being an ORF, TRBV23-1 has a function that is uncertain. V dropped 4 bases and J dropped 5; count of bases not matched to a gene: 11. The CDR3 has 16 amino acids. The CDR3 sequence is CASSLLAGEVSNEQYV. DNA for the CDR3: TGCGCCAGCAGTCTCCTAGCGGGAGAGGTTAGTAACGAGCAGTACGTC.

The rearrangement uses TRBV2 and TRBJ2-7; 7 bases are shared with TRBD2. Germline CDR1 SNHLY, CDR2 FYNNEI. The length of the CDR3 is 16 residues. After removal of 6 bases from V and 2 bases from J, the junction contained 13 bases not matched to a gene. CDR3 in amino acids: CASRMMGGIGTYEQYF. The CDR3 DNA sequence: TGTGCCAGCAGAATGATGGGGGGGATAGGGACCTACGAGCAGTACTTC.

The V and J genes are TRBV15 and TRBJ1-2; a possible D gene is TRBD1 (5 bases). From germline, CDR1 is LNHNV and CDR2 YYDKDF (reference sequence). This CDR3 has 14 residues. V was clipped by 0 bases and J by 5 bases, with 10 bases between them. The CDR3, as DNA: TGTGCCACCAGCAGAGATCGCCAGGGTTATGGCTACACCTTC. This translates into CATSRDRQGYGYTF.

CDR3: CASSLAPAGVSTDTQYF. The DNA for the CDR3 is TGCGCCAGCAGCTTGGCCCCGGCGGGAGTTAGCACAGATACGCAGTATTTT. The rearrangement links TRBV5-1 to TRBJ2-3, with 7 bases fitting TRBD2. V was clipped by 0 bases and J by 0 bases; unmatched bases: 7. Germline CDR1 reads SGHRS; CDR2 reads YFSETQ. This CDR3 spans 17 amino acids. Full variable domain (rest looked up from reference TRBV5-1 and TRBJ2-3): KAGVTQTPRYLIKTRGQQVTLSCSPISGHRSVSWYQQTPGQGLQFLFEYFSETQRNKGNFPGRFSGRQFSNSRSEMNVSTLELGDSALYLCASSLAPAGVSTDTQYFGPGTRLTVL.

This chain connects TRBV29-1 to TRBJ1-2; no clear D gene. The CDR3 spans 13 residues. Germline loops: CDR1 SQVTM, CDR2 ANQGSEA. V was trimmed by 4 bases and J by 8 bases, leaving 17 bases between them. Here the CDR3 DNA reads TGCAGCGTTGTCGGAGGTGGGGTGATAGGCTACACCTTC. Translation gives CSVVGGGVIGYTF.

V and J are TRBV5-1 and TRBJ2-5; 14 nucleotides match TRBD2. With V trimmed by 0 bases and J by 2 bases, 9 bases remained unmatched. In germline, CDR1 is SGHRS, CDR2 YFSETQ. CDR3 size: 19 residues. For the CDR3, the DNA is TGCGCCAGCAGCTTGGCGACTAGCGGGGGGGCCTTAGAACAAGAGACCCAGTACTTC. Translated: CASSLATSGGALEQETQYF. The variable domain in full, completed from reference TRBV5-1 and TRBJ2-5, reads KAGVTQTPRYLIKTRGQQVTLSCSPISGHRSVSWYQQTPGQGLQFLFEYFSETQRNKGNFPGRFSGRQFSNSRSEMNVSTLELGDSALYLCASSLATSGGALEQETQYFGPGTRLLVL.

The chain is built from TRBV18 and TRBJ1-2; D call uncertain. This CDR3 region has 13 residues. Trimming pared 3 bases from V and 5 bases from J, leaving 10 bases between. CDR1 KGHSH and CDR2 LQKENI come from the germline V gene. CDR3 loop: CASSPKLEYGYTF. The CDR3 DNA sequence: TGTGCCAGCTCACCGAAGTTAGAGTATGGCTACACCTTC.

V usage is TRBV6-5 and J usage is TRBJ1-2; D remains ambiguous. The length of the CDR3 is 12 residues. V was pared by 7 bases and J by 2 bases, with 8 bases between. Germline values: CDR1 MNHEY, CDR2 SVGAGI. The CDR3 loop is CASTDLNYGYTF. The CDR3 coding sequence is TGTGCCAGCACAGACTTGAACTATGGCTACACCTTC.

The rearrangement joins TRBV30 to TRBJ2-1; 7 positions match TRBD2. V dropped 1 base and J dropped 0; count of bases not matched to a gene: 6. Looked up from germline, CDR1 is GTSNPN and CDR2 is SVGIG (reference sequence). This CDR3 contains 16 residues. CDR3 DNA sequence: TGTGCCTGGAGTGGAATAGCGGGTAGCTCCTACAATGAGCAGTTCTTC. Translation: CAWSGIAGSSYNEQFF.

The chain couples TRBV7-2 to TRBJ2-2, with 9 bases that match TRBD2. The V and J ends lost 0 bases and 2 bases, in that order; junction bases with no gene match: 4. Germline CDR1 SGHTA, CDR2 FQGNSA. This CDR3 is built from 17 residues. CDR3 in amino acids: CASSLAASGKNTGELFF. CDR3 DNA sequence: TGTGCCAGCAGCTTAGCGGCTAGCGGGAAAAACACCGGGGAGCTGTTTTTT.

The V gene is TRBV10-3, the J gene TRBJ2-1; 11 bases fit TRBD1. J gave up 7 bases and V 7 bases, and 9 bases lay outside the gene matches. The CDR3 loop spans 15 amino acids. Per germline, CDR1 ENHRY and CDR2 SYGVKD. For the CDR3, the DNA is TGTGCCATCAAGGACGCGGACAGGGGGCGGAATGAGCAGTTCTTC. Translated: CAIKDADRGRNEQFF.

The chain has TRBV7-2 and TRBJ1-2; 10 bases are shared with TRBD1. This CDR3 spans 15 amino acids. The J segment lost 8 bases and the V segment lost 5 bases, leaving 11 bases of the junction unmatched. CDR1 and CDR2 (germline): SGHTA, FQGNSA. The CDR3 nucleotides are TGTGCCAGCAGCCCGTGGGACAGGGGAAAGGGAGGCTACACCTTC. Encoded protein: CASSPWDRGKGGYTF.

The chain recombines TRBV7-8 with TRBJ1-1, with D maybe TRBD1 (5 bases). CDR1 is SGHVS and CDR2 is FQNEAQ in the germline V gene. V was cut by 2 bases and J by 4 bases, with 17 bases left in between. The CDR3 consists of 16 residues. In DNA, the CDR3 is TGTGCCAGCAGCTTATTAGCGGGCTTTAGGGGCACTGAAGCTTTCTTT. As protein: CASSLLAGFRGTEAFF.

The table lists this clone with a few counts. The J gene is TRBJ1-2, the V gene TRBV5-1; no definite D call. Germline-derived CDR1 and CDR2 are SGHRS and YFSETQ. There are 12 residues in the CDR3. V lost 1 base and J 4 bases, leaving 5 bases between the germline ends. CDR3 residues: CASSLNGYGYTF. The DNA for the CDR3 is TGCGCCAGCAGCTTGAACGGCTATGGCTACACCTTC.

Only one count was recorded for this clone. The V gene is TRBV7-3, the J gene TRBJ2-3; TRBD2 matches 13 bases. With V trimmed by 4 bases and J by 0 bases, 7 bases remained unmatched. Germline V gene lookup returns CDR1 SGHTA and CDR2 FQGTGA. This CDR3 has 18 residues. The CDR3 bases are TGTGCCAGCAGCTGGGCCGGGACTAGCGGGGCAAGCACAGATACGCAGTATTTT. This translates into CASSWAGTSGASTDTQYF. The whole variable domain, remainder taken from reference TRBV7-3 and TRBJ2-3, is GAGVSQTPSNKVTEKGKYVELRCDPISGHTALYWYRQSLGQGPEFLIYFQGTGAADDSGLPNDRFFAVRPEGSVSTLKIQRTERGDSAVYLCASSWAGTSGASTDTQYFGPGTRLTVL.

V is TRBV11-3 and J is TRBJ2-3; D is perhaps TRBD1 (5 bases). V lost 6 bases, J lost 10 bases, and 14 bases lay in between. Per the germline V gene, CDR1 is SGHNT and CDR2 is YENEEA. The CDR3 extends over 12 amino acids. As DNA, the CDR3 is TGTGCCAGCAGTGCCAGGGTAGCTTCGCAGTATTTT. The encoded protein is CASSARVASQYF.

The V gene is TRBV27, the J gene TRBJ2-7; TRBD1 aligns across 8 bases. CDR3 length: 15 residues. The V segment lost 5 bases and the J segment 2 bases; nucleotides outside the gene matches: 8. Germline CDR1 and CDR2: MNHEY and SMNVEV (reference sequence). The CDR3 loop is CASSRLGQETYEQYV. The DNA of the CDR3 is TGTGCCAGCAGTCGCTTGGGACAGGAGACCTACGAGCAGTACGTC.

This chain joins TRBV5-1 and TRBJ2-1; 8 bases map to TRBD2. Germline trimming cut 3 bases from V and 6 bases from J; bases unmatched to any gene: 5. The V gene's germline CDR1 is SGHRS and CDR2 YFSETQ. This CDR3 comprises 14 residues. The CDR3 sequence is CASSYGGDGNEQFF. Written as DNA, the CDR3 is TGCGCCAGCAGCTACGGGGGGGACGGCAATGAGCAGTTCTTC.

The V and J genes are TRBV15 and TRBJ2-7; 7 nucleotides agree with TRBD1. V was pared by 0 bases and J by 5 bases, with 4 bases of the junction left unmatched. The CDR3 has 14 amino acids. CDR1 and CDR2 (germline): LNHNV, YYDKDF (reference sequence). As DNA, the CDR3 is TGTGCCACCAGCAGAGAGTTAGGGGGCCACGAGCAGTACGTC. Protein: CATSRELGGHEQYV.

This chain uses TRBV12-5 with TRBJ1-2, with D maybe TRBD1 (6 bases). The length of the CDR3 is 15 residues. With 5 bases removed from V and 0 bases from J, the gap between germline ends came to 13 bases. Germline lookup yields CDR1 LGHNT and CDR2 FRNRAP. Here the CDR3 reads CASGTLQGANYGYTF. The CDR3 DNA is TGTGCTAGTGGTACCCTACAGGGAGCTAACTATGGCTACACCTTC.

V usage is TRBV6-5 and J usage is TRBJ1-1; D not certain. There are 13 residues in the CDR3. CDR1 and CDR2 (germline): MNHEY, SVGAGI. The ends were cut back, 5 bases at V and 0 bases at J, with 7 bases in the middle. The CDR3 coding sequence is TGTGCCAGCAGTAGTCACTTGAACACTGAAGCTTTCTTT. This encodes CASSSHLNTEAFF.

The table lists this clone with a count of one. This chain uses TRBV9 with TRBJ1-3; TRBD1 is a possible D gene (6 bases). Trimming took 0 bases from V and 0 from J, leaving 13 bases between them. The CDR3 sequence is 17 residues long. From germline, CDR1 is SGDLS and CDR2 YYNGEE. The DNA for the CDR3 is TGTGCCAGCAGCGTAGATGGACAGCGCAACTCTGGAAACACCATATATTTT. Translation: CASSVDGQRNSGNTIYF.